A single sample gave rise to the 21 T cell receptor beta chains below, sequenced in a study of T cells in narcolepsy. Generated by immunoSEQ multiplex PCR, the TCRdb table keeps only in-frame clones and is missing some. The repertoire includes some 35,000 clones, more than 75% of them detected once, and 2.5% sits in the top ten. Specimen: CD45RA- memory CD4+ T cells from PBMCs. These receptors were collected from a human donor with narcolepsy.

This clone has only one observation. The chain has TRBV29-1 and TRBJ2-1; D unresolved. Germline V gene data show CDR1 as SQVTM and CDR2 as ANQGSEA. CDR3 length: 10 amino acids. The germline V and J ends were trimmed by 6 bases and 5 bases, with 5 bases remaining between them. The CDR3 bases are TGCAGCGTAAGAGACAATGAGCAGTTCTTC. Translating gives CSVRDNEQFF.

This chain joins TRBV5-1 and TRBJ2-2; D unclear. CDR1 is SGHRS and CDR2 is YFSETQ in the germline V gene. V was shortened by 0 bases and J by 1 base, with 7 bases between the two germline ends. The CDR3 loop spans 15 amino acids. The CDR3 spells CASSLVPVNTGELFF. The CDR3 DNA reads as TGCGCCAGCAGCTTGGTCCCTGTGAACACCGGGGAGCTGTTTTTT.

The sample holds one count of this clone. The rearrangement uses TRBV18 and TRBJ2-5; 9 bases fit TRBD1. V lost 3 bases to trimming and J lost 2 bases; unmatched junction nucleotides: 7. The CDR3 is 16 amino acids. Germline V gives CDR1 KGHSH, CDR2 LQKENI. The CDR3 loop is CASSPGTGLWQETQYF. CDR3 DNA: TGTGCCAGCTCACCCGGGACAGGGCTGTGGCAAGAGACCCAGTACTTC.

This clone has only one observation. The chain links TRBV19 to TRBJ2-6; D is uncertain. Germline loops: CDR1 LNHDA, CDR2 SQIVND (reference sequence). V was cut by 7 bases and J by 4 bases, with 14 bases left in between. The CDR3 runs 15 residues. The CDR3 here is CASKPERSGANVLTF. CDR3 sequence (DNA): TGTGCCAGTAAACCGGAACGAAGCGGGGCCAACGTCCTGACTTTC.

This chain links TRBV19 with TRBJ2-1; D call uncertain. The CDR3 contains 11 residues. Trimming left V 6 bases short and J 8 bases short, with 8 bases between. In germline, CDR1 is LNHDA, CDR2 SQIVND (reference sequence). CDR3: CASRTGHEQFF. DNA for the CDR3: TGTGCCAGTAGGACGGGTCATGAGCAGTTCTTC. The complete variable domain, with remaining parts taken from reference TRBV19 and TRBJ2-1, reads DGGITQSPKYLFRKEGQNVTLSCEQNLNHDAMYWYRQDPGQGLRLIYYSQIVNDFQKGDIAEGYSVSREKKESFPLTVTSAQKNPTAFYLCASRTGHEQFFGPGTRLTVL.

This clone was seen once. This chain links TRBV9 with TRBJ1-5; D is unclear. Germline V gene sequence: CDR1 SGDLS, CDR2 YYNGEE. Trimming stripped 0 bases from V and 9 bases from J, with 16 bases between. The CDR3 consists of 15 residues. This CDR3 is CASSVEAGIISPQHF. CDR3 DNA: TGTGCCAGCAGCGTAGAAGCAGGAATTATATCGCCCCAGCATTTT.

The chain employs TRBV21-1 and TRBJ2-5. TRBV21-1 is given as a pseudogene. This CDR3 region has 16 residues. The CDR3 coding sequence is TGTGCCAGCAGCAAATCTTGGGGGGCGTCGGAGGAGACCCAGTACTTC. Its translation is CASSKSWGASEETQYF.

This chain uses TRBV2 with TRBJ2-7; 8 positions match TRBD2. This CDR3 comprises 13 residues. V shed 5 bases, J shed 2 bases, and the junction held 2 bases outside the gene matches. Germline V lookup: CDR1 SNHLY, CDR2 FYNNEI. CDR3 sequence (DNA): TGTGCCAGCAGTATAGCGGGGACCTACGAGCAGTACTTC. Residues: CASSIAGTYEQYF.

The rearrangement joins TRBV9 to TRBJ2-3; TRBD2 matches at 10 bases. With 3 bases clipped from V and 0 bases from J, the junction kept 19 bases outside the gene matches. Germline V lookup: CDR1 SGDLS, CDR2 YYNGEE. CDR3 length: 21 residues. DNA for the CDR3: TGTGCCAGCAGCGCGCCGGGACTAGCGCTCCTTACCGTATCTAGCACAGATACGCAGTATTTT. Its translation: CASSAPGLALLTVSSTDTQYF.

The rearrangement uses TRBV25-1 and TRBJ2-3; D perhaps matches TRBD2 (6 bases). The CDR3 length is 16 residues. Germline assignment: CDR1 MGHDK and CDR2 SYGVNS. Trimming took 3 bases from V and 1 from J, leaving 14 bases between them. CDR3 nucleotide sequence: TGTGCCAGCAGTGACGGTTGGAGGGCGGGCACAGATACGCAGTATTTT. Residues: CASSDGWRAGTDTQYF.

This clone was counted once. In nucleotides, the CDR3 is TGTGCCAGCAGCGTATCCGGATACTATGGCTACACCTTC. This codes for CASSVSGYYGYTF. The rearrangement links TRBV9 to TRBJ1-2; unclear D gene. The germline V gene encodes CDR1 SGDLS and CDR2 YYNGEE. The CDR3 is 13 amino acids. Trimming stripped 1 base from V and 3 bases from J, with 7 bases between.

With regard to this clone: One end of the junction does not line up with germline, which may come from a read error. The rearrangement uses TRBV19 and TRBJ2-1; tentatively, D is TRBD1 or TRBD2 (6 bases each). The CDR3 loop spans 15 amino acids. Germline lookup yields CDR1 LNHDA and CDR2 SQIVND (reference sequence). This CDR3 reads CASTTYRDSDNEQFF. The CDR3 DNA sequence: TGTGCCAGTACCACATACAGGGACTCCGACAATGAGCAGTTCTTC.

This clone was found a few times. V and J are TRBV5-5 and TRBJ2-2, with D unresolved. Between the trimmed V and J ends, which lost 2 bases and 6 bases, there was a span of 20 bases. CDR3 length: 17 residues. Per germline, CDR1 SGHKS and CDR2 YYEKEE (reference sequence). CDR3: CASSFILGSPGPGELFF. The CDR3 DNA reads as TGTGCCAGCAGCTTCATTTTAGGATCCCCAGGTCCCGGGGAGCTGTTTTTT. The whole variable domain, remainder taken from reference TRBV5-5 and TRBJ2-2, is DAGVTQSPTHLIKTRGQQVTLRCSPISGHKSVSWYQQVLGQGPQFIFQYYEKEERGRGNFPDRFSARQFPNYSSELNVNALLLGDSALYLCASSFILGSPGPGELFFGEGSRLTVL.

The gene calls are TRBV5-7 and TRBJ2-3, with D unresolved. TRBV5-7 is identified as an open reading frame with a role that is uncertain. The length of the CDR3 is 16 residues. Between the trimmed V and J ends, which lost 1 base and 2 bases, there was a span of 14 bases. CDR3 loop: CASSLYTGYHTDTQYF. The CDR3 region has the DNA TGTGCCAGCAGCTTGTATACCGGGTACCACACAGATACGCAGTATTTT.

The rearrangement links TRBV6-5 to TRBJ1-1; D is ambiguous. Per the germline V gene, CDR1 is MNHEY and CDR2 is SVGAGI. The CDR3 totals 14 residues. V lost 5 bases to trimming and J lost 1 base, with 11 bases between them. The CDR3 region is CASSRSQRNTEAFF. The CDR3 DNA sequence: TGTGCCAGCAGTCGCTCTCAGCGGAACACTGAAGCTTTCTTT.

The chain has TRBV19 and TRBJ2-1, with 10 bases fitting TRBD2. Per germline, CDR1 LNHDA and CDR2 SQIVND (reference sequence). The CDR3 runs 15 residues. After removal of 4 bases from V and 5 bases from J, the junction contained 5 bases not matched to a gene. CDR3 bases: TGTGCCAGTAGTACCGGGACTAGCGTTAACAATGAGCAGTTCTTC. This codes for CASSTGTSVNNEQFF.

The J gene is TRBJ1-1, the V gene TRBV7-8; no definite D call. The germline V and J ends were trimmed by 5 bases and 0 bases, with 10 bases remaining between them. This CDR3 is built from 14 residues. Germline loops: CDR1 SGHVS, CDR2 FQNEAQ. The CDR3 region is CASSLQRMNTEAFF. In DNA form, the CDR3 reads TGTGCCAGCAGCCTCCAACGCATGAACACTGAAGCTTTCTTT.

This chain uses TRBV7-8 with TRBJ1-2; 8 bases fit TRBD1. The CDR3 consists of 14 residues. J gave up 2 bases and V 3 bases, and 2 bases lay outside the gene matches. Per germline, CDR1 SGHVS and CDR2 FQNEAQ. The CDR3 sequence is CASSLRQGNYGYTF. CDR3 nucleotides: TGTGCCAGCAGCTTGAGACAGGGGAACTATGGCTACACCTTC.

V usage is TRBV30 and J usage is TRBJ2-7; TRBD1 is a possible D gene (8 bases). V was clipped by 0 bases and J by 3 bases, with 18 bases between them. The germline V gene has CDR1 GTSNPN and CDR2 SVGIG (reference sequence). This CDR3 has 16 residues. CDR3 sequence reads: CAWSVTGGGPLYEQYF. For the CDR3, the DNA is TGTGCCTGGAGTGTAACAGGGGGGGGCCCTCTCTACGAGCAGTACTTC.

This chain uses TRBV6-1 with TRBJ2-3; 8 bases match TRBD1. This CDR3 has 15 amino acids. With 7 bases clipped from V and 0 bases from J, the junction kept 6 bases outside the gene matches. CDR1 MNHNS and CDR2 SASEGT come from the germline V gene. The CDR3 sequence: CASNDRTGSTDTQYF. Written as DNA, the CDR3 is TGTGCCAGCAACGACCGGACAGGGAGCACAGATACGCAGTATTTT.

The chain uses TRBV2 and TRBJ1-5; no clear D. There are 17 residues in the CDR3. The V and J ends lost 4 bases and 2 bases respectively, with 18 bases between them. The germline CDR1 and CDR2 sequences are SNHLY and FYNNEI. The DNA for the CDR3 is TGTGCCAGCAGTGTTGGGTTATGGGGTTGGGGCAATCAGCCCCAGCATTTT. Its translation: CASSVGLWGWGNQPQHF. Looking up the rest from reference TRBV2 and TRBJ1-5 gives the full variable domain: EPEVTQTPSHQVTQMGQEVILRCVPISNHLYFYWYRQILGQKVEFLVSFYNNEISEKSEIFDDQFSVERPDGSNFTLKIRSTKLEDSAMYFCASSVGLWGWGNQPQHFGDGTRLSIL.